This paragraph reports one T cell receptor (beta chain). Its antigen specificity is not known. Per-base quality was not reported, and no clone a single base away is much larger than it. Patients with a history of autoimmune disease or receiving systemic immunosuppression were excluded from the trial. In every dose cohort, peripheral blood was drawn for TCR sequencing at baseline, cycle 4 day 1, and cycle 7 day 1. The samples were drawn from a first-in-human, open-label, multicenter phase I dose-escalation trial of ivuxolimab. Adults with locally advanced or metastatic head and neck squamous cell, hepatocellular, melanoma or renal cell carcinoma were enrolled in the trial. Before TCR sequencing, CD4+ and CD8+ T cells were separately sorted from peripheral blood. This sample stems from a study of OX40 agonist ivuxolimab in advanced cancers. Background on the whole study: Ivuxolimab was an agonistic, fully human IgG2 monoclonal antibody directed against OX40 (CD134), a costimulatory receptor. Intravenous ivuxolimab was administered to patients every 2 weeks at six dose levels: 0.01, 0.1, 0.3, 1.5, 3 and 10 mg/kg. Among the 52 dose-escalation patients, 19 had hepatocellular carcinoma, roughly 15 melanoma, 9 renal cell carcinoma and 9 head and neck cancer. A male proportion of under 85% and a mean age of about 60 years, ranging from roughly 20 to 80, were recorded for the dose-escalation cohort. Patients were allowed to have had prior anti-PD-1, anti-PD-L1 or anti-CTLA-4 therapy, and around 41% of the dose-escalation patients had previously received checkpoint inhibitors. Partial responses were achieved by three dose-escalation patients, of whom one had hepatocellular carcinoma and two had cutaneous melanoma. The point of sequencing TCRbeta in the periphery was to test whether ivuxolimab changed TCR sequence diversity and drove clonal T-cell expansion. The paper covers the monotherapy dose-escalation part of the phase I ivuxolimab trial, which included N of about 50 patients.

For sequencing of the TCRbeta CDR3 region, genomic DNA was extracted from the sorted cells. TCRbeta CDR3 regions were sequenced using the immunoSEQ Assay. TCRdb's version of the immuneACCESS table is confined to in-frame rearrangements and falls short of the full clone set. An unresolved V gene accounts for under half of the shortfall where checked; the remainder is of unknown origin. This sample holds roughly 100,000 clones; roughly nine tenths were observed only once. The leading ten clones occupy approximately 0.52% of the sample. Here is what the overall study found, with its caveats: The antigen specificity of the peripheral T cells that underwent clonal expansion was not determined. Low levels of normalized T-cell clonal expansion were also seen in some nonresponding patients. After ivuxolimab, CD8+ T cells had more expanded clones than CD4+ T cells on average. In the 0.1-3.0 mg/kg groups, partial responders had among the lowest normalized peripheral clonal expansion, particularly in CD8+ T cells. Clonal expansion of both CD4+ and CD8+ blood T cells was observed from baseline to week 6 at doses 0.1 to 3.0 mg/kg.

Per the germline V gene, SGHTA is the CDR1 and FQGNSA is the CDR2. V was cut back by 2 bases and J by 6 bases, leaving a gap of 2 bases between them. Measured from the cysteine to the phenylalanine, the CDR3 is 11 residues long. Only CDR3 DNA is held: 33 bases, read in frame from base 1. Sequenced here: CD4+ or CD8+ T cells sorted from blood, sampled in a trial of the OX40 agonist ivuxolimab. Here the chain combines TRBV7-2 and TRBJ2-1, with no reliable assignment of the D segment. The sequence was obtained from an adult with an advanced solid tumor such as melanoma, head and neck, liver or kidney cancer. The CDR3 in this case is CASSLFNEQFF. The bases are TGTGCCAGCAGCTTATTCAATGAGCAGTTCTTC.